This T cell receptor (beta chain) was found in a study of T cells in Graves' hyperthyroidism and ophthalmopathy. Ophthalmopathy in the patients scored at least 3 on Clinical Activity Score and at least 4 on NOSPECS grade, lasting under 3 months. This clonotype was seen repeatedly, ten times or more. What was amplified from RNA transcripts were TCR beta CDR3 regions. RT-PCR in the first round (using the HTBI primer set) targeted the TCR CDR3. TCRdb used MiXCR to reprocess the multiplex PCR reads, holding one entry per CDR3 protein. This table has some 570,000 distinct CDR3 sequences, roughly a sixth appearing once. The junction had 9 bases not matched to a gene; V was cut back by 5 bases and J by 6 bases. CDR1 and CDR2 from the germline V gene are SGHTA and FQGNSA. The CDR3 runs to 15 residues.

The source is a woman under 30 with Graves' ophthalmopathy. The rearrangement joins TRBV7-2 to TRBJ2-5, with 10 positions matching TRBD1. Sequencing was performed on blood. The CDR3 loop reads CASSPGQGVRKTQYF. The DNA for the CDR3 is TGTGCCAGCAGCCCCGGACAGGGGGTTCGAAAGACCCAGTACTTC.